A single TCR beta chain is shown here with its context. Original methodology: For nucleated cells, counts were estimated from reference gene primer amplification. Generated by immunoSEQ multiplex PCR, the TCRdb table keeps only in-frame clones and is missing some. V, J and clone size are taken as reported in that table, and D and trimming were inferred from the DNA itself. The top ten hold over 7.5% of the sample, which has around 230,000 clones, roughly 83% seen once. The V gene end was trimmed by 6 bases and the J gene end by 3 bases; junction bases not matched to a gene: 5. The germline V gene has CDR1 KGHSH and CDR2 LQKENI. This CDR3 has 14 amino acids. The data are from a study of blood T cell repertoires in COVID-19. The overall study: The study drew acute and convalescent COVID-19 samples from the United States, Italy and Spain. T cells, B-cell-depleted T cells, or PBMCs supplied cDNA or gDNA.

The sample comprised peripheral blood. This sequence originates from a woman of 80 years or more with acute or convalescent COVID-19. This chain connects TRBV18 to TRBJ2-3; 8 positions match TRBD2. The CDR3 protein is CASSLGGVTDTQYF. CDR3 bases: TGTGCCAGCTCCCTCGGGGGGGTAACAGATACGCAGTATTTT.